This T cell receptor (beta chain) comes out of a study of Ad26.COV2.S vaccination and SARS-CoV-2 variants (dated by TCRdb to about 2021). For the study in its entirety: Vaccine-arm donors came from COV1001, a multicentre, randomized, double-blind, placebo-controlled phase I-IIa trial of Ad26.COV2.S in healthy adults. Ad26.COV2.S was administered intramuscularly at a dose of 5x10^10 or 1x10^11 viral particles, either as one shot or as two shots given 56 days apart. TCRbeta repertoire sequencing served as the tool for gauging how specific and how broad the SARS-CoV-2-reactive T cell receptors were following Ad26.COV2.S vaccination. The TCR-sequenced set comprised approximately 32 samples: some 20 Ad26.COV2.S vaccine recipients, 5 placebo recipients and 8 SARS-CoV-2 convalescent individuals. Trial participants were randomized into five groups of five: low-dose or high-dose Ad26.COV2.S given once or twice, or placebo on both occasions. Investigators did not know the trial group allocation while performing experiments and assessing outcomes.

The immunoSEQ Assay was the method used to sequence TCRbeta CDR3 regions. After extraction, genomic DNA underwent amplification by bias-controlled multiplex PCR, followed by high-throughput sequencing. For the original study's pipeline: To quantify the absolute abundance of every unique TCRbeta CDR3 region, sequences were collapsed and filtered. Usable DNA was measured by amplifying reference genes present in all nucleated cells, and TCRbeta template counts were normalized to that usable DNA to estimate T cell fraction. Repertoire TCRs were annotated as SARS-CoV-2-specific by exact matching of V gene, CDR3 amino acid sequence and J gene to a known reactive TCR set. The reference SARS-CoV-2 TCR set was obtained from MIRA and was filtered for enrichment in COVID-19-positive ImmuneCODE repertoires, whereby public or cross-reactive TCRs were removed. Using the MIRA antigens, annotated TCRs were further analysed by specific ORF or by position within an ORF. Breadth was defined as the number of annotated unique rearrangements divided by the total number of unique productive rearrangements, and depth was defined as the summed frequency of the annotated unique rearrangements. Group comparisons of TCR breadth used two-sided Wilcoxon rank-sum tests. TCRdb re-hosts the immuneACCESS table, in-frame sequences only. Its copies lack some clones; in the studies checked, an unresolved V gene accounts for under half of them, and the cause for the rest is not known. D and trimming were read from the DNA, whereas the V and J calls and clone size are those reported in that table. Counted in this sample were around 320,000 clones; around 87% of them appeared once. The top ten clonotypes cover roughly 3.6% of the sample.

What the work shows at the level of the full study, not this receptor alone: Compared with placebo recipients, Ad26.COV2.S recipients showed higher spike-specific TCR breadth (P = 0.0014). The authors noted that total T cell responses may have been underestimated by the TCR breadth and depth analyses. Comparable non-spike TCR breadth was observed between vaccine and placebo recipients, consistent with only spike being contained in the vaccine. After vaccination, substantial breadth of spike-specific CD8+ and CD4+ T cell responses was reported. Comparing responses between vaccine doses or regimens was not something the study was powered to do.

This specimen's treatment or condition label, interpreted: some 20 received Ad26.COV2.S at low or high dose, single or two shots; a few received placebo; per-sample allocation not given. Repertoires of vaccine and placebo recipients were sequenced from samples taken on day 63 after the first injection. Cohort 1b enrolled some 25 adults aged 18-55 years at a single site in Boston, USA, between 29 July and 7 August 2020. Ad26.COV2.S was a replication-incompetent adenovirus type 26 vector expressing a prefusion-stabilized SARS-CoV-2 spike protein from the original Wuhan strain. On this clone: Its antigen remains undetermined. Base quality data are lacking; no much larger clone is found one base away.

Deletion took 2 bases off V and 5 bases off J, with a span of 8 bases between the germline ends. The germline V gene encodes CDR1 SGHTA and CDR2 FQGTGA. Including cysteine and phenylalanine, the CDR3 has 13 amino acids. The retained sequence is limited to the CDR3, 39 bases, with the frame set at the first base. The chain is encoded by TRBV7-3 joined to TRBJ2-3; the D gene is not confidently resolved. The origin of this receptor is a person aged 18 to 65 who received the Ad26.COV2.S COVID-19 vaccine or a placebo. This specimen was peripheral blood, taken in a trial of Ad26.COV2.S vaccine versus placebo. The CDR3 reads CASSLATVDTQYF. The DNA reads TGTGCCAGCAGCTTAGCTACGGTAGATACGCAGTATTTT.